Included here is one T cell receptor beta chain sequence, with context. PCR was performed using 60 Vbeta and 13 Jbeta primers. The repertoire was sequenced with immunoSEQ multiplex PCR; TCRdb's copy has only in-frame clones and lacks some. This sample has about 170,000 clones; approximately 80% occur once, and the top ten carry about 0.76%. The data stem from a study of cytomegalovirus exposure and HLA in healthy donors. The V gene lost 5 bases and the J gene lost 0 bases, with 11 bases spanning the gap. In germline, CDR1 is MDHEN, CDR2 SYDVKM. The CDR3 has 14 amino acids. This TCR was sampled from a woman aged 18-29 years in good health and CMV-seronegative. The sample taken for sequencing was PBMCs. J is TRBJ2-7 and V is TRBV28; tentative D call: TRBD2 (6 bases). The CDR3 is CASSTSYSSYEQYF. The CDR3 DNA is TGTGCCAGCAGTACTAGCTATAGCTCCTACGAGCAGTACTTC.